This entry concerns a single T cell receptor beta chain. Its antigen remains unknown. This sample was included in a study of blood T cells in healthy people across ages. Across the whole study: The template switching approach captured approximately one barcoded beta molecule for every two T cells. Overall study results and limits: Researchers report that TCR beta diversity correlated strongly with naive T cell percentage. There was no known CMV status for donors, so expanded clonotype changes were possibly confounded.

With a J-beta primer mix and a sample-barcoded 5' primer, a second PCR ran roughly 6 to 11 cycles. In TCRdb, the 5' RACE reads were re-called with MiXCR into one record per CDR3 protein. The table lists about a million distinct CDR3 sequences, roughly half of them singletons. This CDR3 has 13 residues. Per the germline V gene, CDR1 is SGHDT and CDR2 is YYEEEE. Trimming removed 0 bases from V and 7 bases from J, with 8 bases in between. The J gene is TRBJ1-5, the V gene TRBV5-6; unclear D gene. The source of this sequence is a woman in her sixties or seventies in good health. The sample was blood. In DNA form, the CDR3 reads TGTGCCAGCAGCTTGGGGGATAGCCAGCCCCAGCATTTT. This codes for CASSLGDSQPQHF.